These 30 T cell receptor beta chains were all obtained from the same sample, sequenced in a study of shared clonotypes between healthy human individuals. As defined, naive CD8 cells were CD45RO-negative and positively selected for CCR7, with terminally differentiated effector memory CD45RA+ cells excluded. Libraries were prepared by immunoSEQ multiplex PCR; TCRdb keeps only in-frame clonotypes and omits some of them. Of 1.5 million to 2.5 million clones listed, about 95% are singletons. The sequencing input was naive CD8+ T cells sorted from blood. The source of these receptors is a man between 18 and 29 years old in good health.

The genes are TRBV30 and TRBJ2-7; unclear D gene. The CDR3 sequence is 13 residues long. Germline loops: CDR1 GTSNPN, CDR2 SVGIG (reference sequence). Trimming cost V 0 bases and J 3 bases, with 9 bases left between them. The CDR3 loop reads CAWSVLDVYEQYF. Here the CDR3 DNA reads TGTGCCTGGAGTGTCCTAGATGTCTACGAGCAGTACTTC. Full variable domain (missing parts from reference TRBV30 and TRBJ2-7): SQTIHQWPATLVQPVGSPLSLECTVEGTSNPNLYWYRQAAGRGLQLLFYSVGIGQISSEVPQNLSASRPQDRQFILSSKKLLLSDSGFYLCAWSVLDVYEQYFGPGTRLTVT.

This rearrangement joins TRBV6-1 to TRBJ1-2; D unresolved. Trimming took off 3 bases at V and 8 bases at J, with 16 bases between the two ends. Germline V gene lookup returns CDR1 MNHNS and CDR2 SASEGT. The CDR3 runs to 14 residues. Here the CDR3 DNA reads TGTGCCAGCAGTGATATGGACGATTTGGCGGGCTACACCTTC. This sequence encodes CASSDMDDLAGYTF.

This chain joins TRBV28 and TRBJ1-1, with D perhaps TRBD1 (5 bases). V dropped 2 bases and J dropped 5 bases, with 12 bases sitting between them. Looked up from germline, CDR1 is MDHEN and CDR2 is SYDVKM. This CDR3 has 14 amino acids. CDR3 sequence: CASSLEGAGTEAFF. As DNA, the CDR3 is TGTGCCAGCAGTTTAGAAGGGGCGGGGACTGAAGCTTTCTTT.

V is TRBV6-1 and J is TRBJ1-6, with D perhaps matching TRBD1 (5 bases). The CDR3 extends over 16 amino acids. V was pared by 1 base and J by 3 bases, with 10 bases between. Germline CDR1 reads MNHNS; CDR2 reads SASEGT. The CDR3 reads CASSEVRGFYNSPLHF. As DNA, the CDR3 is TGTGCCAGCAGTGAAGTAAGGGGATTCTATAATTCACCCCTCCACTTT.

V and J are TRBV5-4 and TRBJ2-7, with D perhaps being TRBD1 or TRBD2 (5 bases each). CDR1 is SGHNT and CDR2 is YYREEE in the germline V gene (reference sequence). This CDR3 is built from 15 residues. V lost 4 bases, J lost 3 bases, and 17 bases lay in between. CDR3 residues: CASSLGRDLHYEQYF. CDR3 bases: TGTGCCAGCAGCCTAGGACGGGACCTTCACTACGAGCAGTACTTC.

The chain links TRBV6-1 to TRBJ1-1, with D perhaps matching TRBD1 (5 bases). The CDR3 contains 13 residues. V gave up 3 bases and J gave up 3 bases, with 8 bases separating them. Germline V gene lookup returns CDR1 MNHNS and CDR2 SASEGT. The CDR3 loop reads CASSDWGDTEAFF. CDR3 bases: TGTGCCAGCAGTGACTGGGGGGACACTGAAGCTTTCTTT.

This clone was picked up one time. The chain links TRBV6-5 to TRBJ2-7; 7 bases match TRBD2. This CDR3 region has 16 residues. CDR1 MNHEY and CDR2 SVGAGI come from the germline V gene. V was clipped by 2 bases and J by 3 bases; unmatched bases: 10. CDR3 sequence: CASSYGEGRGNYEQYF. DNA for the CDR3: TGTGCCAGCAGTTACGGGGAGGGGCGGGGGAACTACGAGCAGTACTTC.

For this clone: Other DNA sequences in the sample encode the same CDR3. The chain couples TRBV10-3 to TRBJ2-3; D possibly corresponds to TRBD1 (5 bases). Germline V gene lookup returns CDR1 ENHRY and CDR2 SYGVKD. The CDR3 sequence is 14 residues long. V gave up 0 bases and J gave up 6 bases, with 10 bases separating them. The CDR3 DNA is TGTGCCATCAGTGAGTCGGGGCGACTGGATACGCAGTATTTT. It yields the protein CAISESGRLDTQYF.

V usage is TRBV9 and J usage is TRBJ2-7, with 7 bases matching TRBD2. With 4 bases clipped from V and 3 bases from J, the junction kept 7 bases outside the gene matches. Per germline, CDR1 SGDLS and CDR2 YYNGEE. The length of the CDR3 is 14 residues. Here the CDR3 DNA reads TGTGCCAGCAGCAACGGGGGGTCAAACTACGAGCAGTACTTC. This translates into CASSNGGSNYEQYF.

Of note for this clone: Other DNA sequences in this sample translate to the same CDR3. The V gene is TRBV5-6, the J gene TRBJ2-7; the D gene is possibly TRBD2 (6 bases). V lost 2 bases and J 2 bases, leaving 8 bases between the germline ends. CDR1 is SGHDT, CDR2 YYEEEE, per germline. This CDR3 region has 13 residues. CDR3 residues: CASSFGGAYEQYF. The CDR3 DNA reads TGTGCCAGCAGCTTCGGGGGAGCCTACGAGCAGTACTTC.

This chain's CDR3 is CASSFGTGSLETQYF. Here the CDR3 DNA reads TGTGCCAGCAGCTTTGGGACAGGGAGTCTAGAGACCCAGTACTTC. The genes are TRBV11-2 and TRBJ2-5; 9 bases are shared with TRBD1. The V gene end was trimmed by 3 bases and the J gene end by 4 bases; junction bases not matched to a gene: 6. The germline CDR1 and CDR2 sequences are SGHAT and FQNNGV. This CDR3 has 15 amino acids. The full variable domain, in which reference TRBV11-2 and TRBJ2-5 provide the parts outside the CDR3, is EAGVAQSPRYKIIEKRQSVAFWCNPISGHATLYWYQQILGQGPKLLIQFQNNGVVDDSQLPKDRFSAERLKGVDSTLKIQPAKLEDSAVYLCASSFGTGSLETQYFGPGTRLLVL.

This chain uses TRBV7-2 with TRBJ1-1; 7 bases fit TRBD1. Germline V gives CDR1 SGHTA, CDR2 FQGNSA. This CDR3 has 17 amino acids. Trimming cost V 2 bases and J 1 base; bases outside gene matches: 10. As DNA, the CDR3 is TGTGCCAGCAGCTTATTTTGGGACAGCTTAGCGAACACTGAAGCTTTCTTT. This codes for CASSLFWDSLANTEAFF.

The chain combines TRBV5-6 with TRBJ2-1; D not resolved. CDR1 SGHDT and CDR2 YYEEEE come from the germline V gene. Trimming pared 1 base from V and 9 bases from J, leaving 5 bases between. The CDR3 runs to 11 residues. The CDR3, as DNA: TGTGCCAGCAGCTTGAGGAGTGAGCAGTTCTTC. Its translation: CASSLRSEQFF. The variable domain in full, completed from reference TRBV5-6 and TRBJ2-1, reads DAGVTQSPTHLIKTRGQQVTLRCSPKSGHDTVSWYQQALGQGPQFIFQYYEEEERQRGNFPDRFSGHQFPNYSSELNVNALLLGDSALYLCASSLRSEQFFGPGTRLTVL.

The rearrangement uses TRBV7-2 and TRBJ2-3, with 11 bases that match TRBD1. CDR1 is SGHTA and CDR2 is FQGNSA in the germline V gene. The J segment lost 4 bases and the V segment lost 4 bases, leaving 1 base of the junction unmatched. The CDR3 length is 14 residues. CDR3 nucleotide sequence: TGTGCCAGCAGCTGGACAGGGGGCGCAGATACGCAGTATTTT. It is translated as CASSWTGGADTQYF.

A single count supports this clone. The chain employs TRBV7-9 and TRBJ2-1; no firm D call. The CDR3 runs 15 residues. Germline V gene data show CDR1 as SEHNR and CDR2 as FQNEAQ (reference sequence). The V gene lost 0 bases and the J gene lost 10 bases, with 16 bases spanning the gap. CDR3 sequence (DNA): TGTGCCAGCAGCTTAGCGTCCGGTACCTTAAACGAGCAGTTCTTC. Amino acids: CASSLASGTLNEQFF.

This rearrangement joins TRBV7-9 to TRBJ1-1, with D possibly matching TRBD1 (6 bases). Germline V gives CDR1 SEHNR, CDR2 FQNEAQ (reference sequence). V lost 6 bases, J lost 7 bases, and 21 bases lay in between. The CDR3 has 15 amino acids. The CDR3 coding sequence is TGTGCCAGCAGTCAAGCTTTACAGGGCCATATTGAAGCTTTCTTT. The encoded protein is CASSQALQGHIEAFF.

V is TRBV6-1 and J is TRBJ2-4; D is perhaps TRBD1 (5 bases). In germline, CDR1 is MNHNS, CDR2 SASEGT. The CDR3 covers 13 residues. With 6 bases removed from V and 6 bases from J, the gap between germline ends came to 12 bases. CDR3 in amino acids: CASREQGVNIQYF. The CDR3 DNA sequence: TGTGCCAGCAGGGAACAAGGGGTAAACATTCAGTACTTC.

CDR3 region: CASSPLTGTGSYEQYF. The CDR3 nucleotides are TGTGCCAGCAGCCCACTGACCGGGACAGGGTCCTACGAGCAGTACTTC. The chain links TRBV7-9 to TRBJ2-7, with 9 bases matching TRBD1. The CDR3 totals 16 residues. V shed 5 bases and J 1 base; nucleotides not matched to a gene: 9. Germline V lookup: CDR1 SEHNR, CDR2 FQNEAQ (reference sequence).

J is TRBJ2-5 and V is TRBV7-9; 7 positions agree with TRBD2. The CDR3 sequence is 17 residues long. CDR1 is SEHNR and CDR2 is FQNEAQ in the germline V gene (reference sequence). V was pared by 1 base and J by 5 bases, with 13 bases of the junction left unmatched. The CDR3 region has the DNA TGTGCCAGCAGCTTAGTAATCTCAACCCTCGGGGGGGAGACCCAGTACTTC. Amino acid sequence: CASSLVISTLGGETQYF.

This clone was picked up one time. The rearrangement joins TRBV25-1 to TRBJ1-2; D perhaps matches TRBD1 (5 bases). Per the germline V gene, CDR1 is MGHDK and CDR2 is SYGVNS. Trimming removed 7 bases at V and 4 bases at J, with 16 bases between. The CDR3 loop spans 14 amino acids. Written as DNA, the CDR3 is TGTGCCAGCAATGACGGGGGGATTGGCTATGGCTACACCTTC. Encoded protein: CASNDGGIGYGYTF.

The chain is built from TRBV13 and TRBJ1-1; 7 bases are shared with TRBD1. V lost 5 bases to trimming and J lost 0 bases; unmatched junction nucleotides: 3. The CDR3 is 14 residues long. Germline values: CDR1 PRHDT, CDR2 FYEKMQ (reference sequence). The CDR3 nucleotides are TGTGCCAGCAGCCCTGGGACAGTGAACACTGAAGCTTTCTTT. Translation: CASSPGTVNTEAFF.

In this sample, this clone turned up once. The chain uses TRBV7-9 and TRBJ2-1; 10 bases align to TRBD2. This CDR3 region has 16 residues. V lost 5 bases, J lost 16 bases, and 20 bases stayed unmatched. Germline assignment: CDR1 SEHNR and CDR2 FQNEAQ (reference sequence). Written as DNA, the CDR3 is TGTGCCAGCAGCGGAGAGGGACTAGCGAAACCTGACCCCCTATTCTTC. Translation gives CASSGEGLAKPDPLFF.

This rearrangement joins TRBV5-4 to TRBJ1-1; D is perhaps TRBD1 (6 bases). From germline, CDR1 is SGHNT and CDR2 YYREEE (reference sequence). This CDR3 region has 17 residues. V dropped 4 bases and J dropped 0 bases, with 19 bases sitting between them. CDR3 residues: CASSQGGGGWMNTEAFF. CDR3 bases: TGTGCCAGCAGCCAAGGGGGGGGAGGGTGGATGAACACTGAAGCTTTCTTT.

The genes are TRBV14 and TRBJ1-5, with 8 positions matching TRBD1. CDR1 is SGHDN, CDR2 FVKESK, per germline. V was pared by 2 bases and J by 7 bases, with 4 bases of the junction left unmatched. This CDR3 comprises 14 residues. This chain's CDR3 is CASSQSGGGQPQHF. The CDR3 nucleotides are TGTGCCAGCAGCCAATCAGGGGGCGGACAGCCCCAGCATTTT.

The chain links TRBV5-4 to TRBJ2-7; the match to TRBD2 covers 11 bases. The germline gives CDR1 SGHNT, CDR2 YYREEE (reference sequence). The trim removed 1 base at V and 7 bases at J, leaving 4 bases unmatched. The CDR3 is made up of 14 amino acids. CDR3 bases: TGTGCCAGCAGCTTGACTAGCGGGAGCGGAGAGCAGTACTTC. Translation gives CASSLTSGSGEQYF. The variable domain in full, with the rest retrieved from reference TRBV5-4 and TRBJ2-7, is ETGVTQSPTHLIKTRGQQVTLRCSSQSGHNTVSWYQQALGQGPQFIFQYYREEENGRGNFPPRFSGLQFPNYSSELNVNALELDDSALYLCASSLTSGSGEQYFGPGTRLTVT.

The sample holds one count of this clone. This sequence joins TRBV27 and TRBJ2-2; 7 bases line up with TRBD2. The ends lost 8 bases at V and 6 bases at J; junction bases unmatched: 9. Germline V CDR1 and CDR2: MNHEY, SMNVEV (reference sequence). This CDR3 spans 14 amino acids. This chain's CDR3 is CASFPPGGSGELFF. The CDR3 DNA sequence: TGTGCCAGCTTCCCTCCCGGGGGGTCCGGGGAGCTGTTTTTT.

V usage is TRBV27 and J usage is TRBJ1-1, with TRBD1 identical over 8 bases. The CDR3 is 14 amino acids. Germline assignment: CDR1 MNHEY and CDR2 SMNVEV (reference sequence). Trimming cost V 5 bases and J 5 bases; bases outside gene matches: 7. The CDR3 region is CASSHGQGWTEAFF. CDR3 in DNA: TGTGCCAGCAGTCATGGACAGGGTTGGACTGAAGCTTTCTTT.

The chain employs TRBV5-1 and TRBJ1-3; D uncertain. V was shortened by 0 bases and J by 0 bases, with 10 bases between the two germline ends. The CDR3 contains 16 residues. Germline V gene lookup returns CDR1 SGHRS and CDR2 YFSETQ. The CDR3 spells CASSLGGPVSGNTIYF. The CDR3 bases are TGCGCCAGCAGCTTGGGCGGGCCGGTCTCTGGAAACACCATATATTTT. Based on the CDR3 plus reference TRBV5-1 and TRBJ1-3, the full variable domain is KAGVTQTPRYLIKTRGQQVTLSCSPISGHRSVSWYQQTPGQGLQFLFEYFSETQRNKGNFPGRFSGRQFSNSRSEMNVSTLELGDSALYLCASSLGGPVSGNTIYFGEGSWLTVV.

The rearrangement uses TRBV5-4 and TRBJ2-7, with D uncertain. The germline CDR1 and CDR2 sequences are SGHNT and YYREEE (reference sequence). V was clipped by 3 bases and J by 3 bases, with 13 bases between them. CDR3 length: 14 amino acids. The CDR3 loop is CASSSSPQDYEQYF. CDR3 DNA: TGTGCCAGCAGCTCCTCCCCCCAGGACTACGAGCAGTACTTC.

This clone was seen only a few times. The chain combines TRBV9 with TRBJ2-2; D is unresolved. Germline CDR1 reads SGDLS; CDR2 reads YYNGEE. CDR3 size: 15 residues. The V gene lost 0 bases and the J gene lost 0 bases, with 6 bases spanning the gap. The CDR3: CASSVGQANTGELFF. CDR3 DNA sequence: TGTGCCAGCAGCGTAGGGCAGGCGAACACCGGGGAGCTGTTTTTT.